A selection of T cell receptor beta chains follows, all from one sample in a study of T cell responses to AZD1222 COVID-19 vaccine. Profiled with immunoSEQ multiplex PCR; TCRdb holds only in-frame clones, not every one. Among about 83,000 clones, approximately 90% were seen once, and the ten largest hold 4.7%. The sample consisted of peripheral blood, taken on day 0 of MenACWY control vaccination. Receptors originate from an adult in good health. CDR3s include the opening cysteine and the closing phenylalanine or tryptophan. D genes are given only for firm matches. Size values are once, few and many counts, or a class for expanded clones, and some rows have none.

clone size	D gene	J gene	V gene	CDR3 protein	CDR3 DNA
.	.	TRBJ2-7	TRBV6-2/TRBV6-3	CASSLYEGPYEQYF	TGTGCCAGCAGCCTATACGAAGGCCCCTACGAGCAGTACTTC
.	.	TRBJ1-2	TRBV7-2	CASSLWRGGNYGYTF	TGTGCCAGCAGCTTGTGGCGCGGGGGTAACTATGGCTACACCTTC
once	.	TRBJ2-2	TRBV29-1	CSVVSPREELFF	TGCAGCGTTGTCTCTCCCCGGGAGGAGCTGTTTTTT
.	.	TRBJ2-1	TRBV9	CASSSGPGDWAEQFF	TGTGCCAGCAGCTCGGGACCAGGGGATTGGGCTGAGCAGTTCTTC
.	.	TRBJ1-2	TRBV20-1	CSVGEGYTF	TGCAGTGTAGGGGAAGGCTACACCTTC
.	.	TRBJ1-1	TRBV28	CASSFRGGFEAFF	TGTGCCAGCAGTTTTCGAGGAGGGTTTGAAGCTTTCTTT
few	.	TRBJ2-7	TRBV6-5	CASGRDRGYEQYF	TGTGCCAGCGGAAGGGACCGGGGATACGAGCAGTACTTC
.	.	TRBJ1-1	TRBV27	CASRPTGPNTEAFF	TGTGCCAGCAGGCCGACAGGACCGAACACTGAAGCTTTCTTT
.	.	TRBJ1-1	TRBV28	CASTWGTGTEAFF	TGTGCCAGCACCTGGGGCACGGGCACTGAAGCTTTCTTT
.	.	TRBJ1-1	TRBV5-5	CASSLMSMGDTEAFF	TGTGCCAGCAGCTTGATGTCAATGGGGGACACTGAAGCTTTCTTT
.	.	TRBJ1-6	TRBV4-3	CASSQDRTSSYNSPLHF	TGCGCCAGCAGCCAAGATAGGACAAGCTCCTATAATTCACCCCTCCACTTT
few	TRBD1	TRBJ2-7	TRBV4-3	CASSQDPGTGSYEQYF	TGCGCCAGCAGCCAGGACCCCGGGACAGGGTCTTACGAGCAGTACTTC
.	.	TRBJ2-2	TRBV28	CASRLPRTMNTGELFF	TGTGCCAGCAGGCTACCCAGGACTATGAACACCGGGGAGCTGTTTTTT
.	.	TRBJ2-1	TRBV6-2/TRBV6-3	CASSLPPGSSYNEQFF	TGTGCCAGCAGTCTCCCCCCGGGAAGCTCCTACAATGAGCAGTTCTTC
.	.	TRBJ1-1	TRBV30	CAWIGSMNTEAFF	TGTGCCTGGATCGGCAGCATGAACACTGAAGCTTTCTTT
.	.	TRBJ2-7	TRBV6-1	CASSEAMEPYEQYF	TGTGCCAGCAGTGAAGCAATGGAACCCTACGAGCAGTACTTC
.	.	TRBJ2-3	TRBV27	CASRLRGTDTQYF	TGTGCCAGCAGACTCAGGGGAACAGATACGCAGTATTTT
.	.	TRBJ2-2	TRBV7-2	CASSLVLARSSGELFF	TGTGCCAGCAGCTTAGTTCTAGCGAGGAGTTCCGGGGAGCTGTTTTTT
.	TRBD2	TRBJ2-2	TRBV25-1	CASSELMTSENTGELFF	TGTGCCAGCAGTGAATTGATGACTAGCGAGAACACCGGGGAGCTGTTTTTT
once	.	TRBJ2-5	TRBV4-3	CASSQVYQETQYF	TGCGCCAGCAGCCAAGTGTACCAAGAGACCCAGTACTTC
.	.	TRBJ2-3	TRBV7-9	CASSLGRALADTQYF	TGTGCCAGCAGCTTAGGCAGGGCCTTGGCAGATACGCAGTATTTT
.	TRBD1	TRBJ1-1	TRBV7-9	CASSLIGTGTEAFF	TGTGCCAGCAGCTTAATAGGGACAGGGACTGAAGCTTTCTTT
.	.	TRBJ2-5	TRBV4-1	CASSQAPGRDQETQYF	TGCGCCAGCAGCCAAGCCCCCGGACGGGATCAAGAGACCCAGTACTTC
.	.	TRBJ1-4	TRBV18	CASSLRRGEAPTNEKLFF	TGTGCCAGCTCACTCAGGCGTGGCGAGGCACCAACTAATGAAAAACTGTTTTTT